This T cell receptor (beta chain) was retrieved from a study of cytomegalovirus exposure and HLA in healthy donors. Study background: Earlier, some 180 million T cells were analyzed, and some 120 million unique TCR beta sequences were found among them. Around 80 million unique TCR sequences came from HLA-typed donors in an early release. Study observations and caveats: Compared with the roughly 700-donor mean, an Asian-associated ancestry cluster reportedly had fewer N-insertions, according to a later analysis. What TCR beta sequences reportedly achieved was accurate prediction of HLA-A and HLA-B alleles in most subjects.

Germline V gene sequence: CDR1 SGHDT, CDR2 YYEEEE. The CDR3 spans 14 residues. With 6 bases removed from V and 4 bases from J, the gap between germline ends came to 16 bases. Worth noting for this clone: What it binds is unknown.

13 Jbeta primers and 60 Vbeta primers were used for the PCR. Only in-frame clones appear in the TCRdb table, and some are missing; sequencing was by immunoSEQ multiplex PCR. The sample includes approximately 210,000 clones, about 80% of them seen just once. Specimen: PBMCs. The chain has TRBV5-6 and TRBJ2-5; D is possibly TRBD1 (6 bases). This clonotype was sampled from a woman aged 50 to 60 in good health and CMV-seropositive. In nucleotides, the CDR3 is TGTGCCAGCACCTTCACAGGGTCGGGAGAGACCCAGTACTTC. This gives the protein CASTFTGSGETQYF. The whole variable domain, filled in from reference TRBV5-6 and TRBJ2-5, reads DAGVTQSPTHLIKTRGQQVTLRCSPKSGHDTVSWYQQALGQGPQFIFQYYEEEERQRGNFPDRFSGHQFPNYSSELNVNALLLGDSALYLCASTFTGSGETQYFGPGTRLLVL.